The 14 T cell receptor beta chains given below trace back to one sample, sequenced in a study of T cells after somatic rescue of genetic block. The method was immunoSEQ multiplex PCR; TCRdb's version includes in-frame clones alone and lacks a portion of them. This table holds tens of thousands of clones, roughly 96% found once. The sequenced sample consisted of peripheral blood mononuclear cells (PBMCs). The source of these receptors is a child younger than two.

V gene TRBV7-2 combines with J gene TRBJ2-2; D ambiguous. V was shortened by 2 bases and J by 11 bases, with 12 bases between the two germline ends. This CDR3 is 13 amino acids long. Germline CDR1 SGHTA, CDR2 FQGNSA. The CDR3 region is CASSLIRPPELFF. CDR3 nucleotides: TGTGCCAGCAGCTTAATTCGGCCGCCCGAGCTGTTTTTT.

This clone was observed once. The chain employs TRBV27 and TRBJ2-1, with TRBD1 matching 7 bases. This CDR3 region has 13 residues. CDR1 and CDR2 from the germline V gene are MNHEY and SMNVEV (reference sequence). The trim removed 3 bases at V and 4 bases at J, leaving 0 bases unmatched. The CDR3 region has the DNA TGTGCCAGCAGTTTGACAGGGTACAATGAGCAGTTCTTC. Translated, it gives CASSLTGYNEQFF.

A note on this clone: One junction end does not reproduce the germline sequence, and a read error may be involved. CDR3 nucleotide sequence: TGTGCCAGCAGCACCGGGACAAGGCCGCACTTC. It specifies CASSTGTRPHF. The chain uses TRBV6-6 and TRBJ2-7, with a tentative D call TRBD1 (6 bases). This CDR3 comprises 11 residues. Germline CDR1 reads MNHNY; CDR2 reads SVGAGI (reference sequence).

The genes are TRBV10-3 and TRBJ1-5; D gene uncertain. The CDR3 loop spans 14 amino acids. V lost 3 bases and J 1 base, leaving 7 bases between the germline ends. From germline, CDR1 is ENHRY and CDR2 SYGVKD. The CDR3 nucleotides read TGTGCCATCAGTGACAGTTACAGCAATCAGCCCCAGCATTTT. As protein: CAISDSYSNQPQHF.

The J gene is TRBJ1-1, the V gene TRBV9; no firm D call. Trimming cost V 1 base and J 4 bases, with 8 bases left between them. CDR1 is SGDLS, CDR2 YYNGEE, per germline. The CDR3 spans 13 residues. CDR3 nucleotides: TGTGCCAGCAGCGTATGGCCGGGCACTGAAGCTTTCTTT. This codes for CASSVWPGTEAFF. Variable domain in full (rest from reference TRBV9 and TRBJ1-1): DSGVTQTPKHLITATGQRVTLRCSPRSGDLSVYWYQQSLDQGLQFLIQYYNGEERAKGNILERFSAQQFPDLHSELNLSSLELGDSALYFCASSVWPGTEAFFGQGTRLTVV.

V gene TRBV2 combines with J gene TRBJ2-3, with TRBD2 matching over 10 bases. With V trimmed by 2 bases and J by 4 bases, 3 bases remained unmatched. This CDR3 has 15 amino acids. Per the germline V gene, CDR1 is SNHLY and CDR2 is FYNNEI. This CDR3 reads CASSESGRAPDTQYF. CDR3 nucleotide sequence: TGTGCCAGCAGTGAAAGCGGGAGGGCCCCAGATACGCAGTATTTT.

The CDR3 protein is CASHPSGSYGYTF. CDR3 DNA: TGTGCCAGCCACCCGTCCGGTAGCTATGGCTACACCTTC. The gene calls are TRBV27 and TRBJ1-2; D gene unclear. This CDR3 is built from 13 residues. V lost 8 bases to trimming and J lost 4 bases, with 14 bases between them. Germline V gene lookup returns CDR1 MNHEY and CDR2 SMNVEV (reference sequence).

CDR3 DNA: TGTGCCAGCAGTTTGTTGCTAGCGGCGAACACCGGGGAGCTGTTTTTT. As protein: CASSLLLAANTGELFF. V and J are TRBV27 and TRBJ2-2, with 7 bases lining up with TRBD2. V shed 3 bases and J 0 bases; nucleotides not matched to a gene: 4. The CDR3 contains 16 residues. Germline CDR1 is MNHEY and CDR2 is SMNVEV (reference sequence).

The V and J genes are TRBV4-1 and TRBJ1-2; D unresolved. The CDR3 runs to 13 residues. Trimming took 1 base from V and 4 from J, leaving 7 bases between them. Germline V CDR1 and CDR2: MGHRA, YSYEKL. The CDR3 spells CASSQGGGYGYTF. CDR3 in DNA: TGCGCCAGCAGCCAAGGCGGTGGCTATGGCTACACCTTC.

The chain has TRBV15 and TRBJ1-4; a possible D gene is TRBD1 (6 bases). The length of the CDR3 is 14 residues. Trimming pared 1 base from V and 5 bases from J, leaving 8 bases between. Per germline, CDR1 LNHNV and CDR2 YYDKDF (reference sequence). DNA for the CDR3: TGTGCCACCAGCAGAGGGGGGACAAATGAAAAACTGTTTTTT. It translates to CATSRGGTNEKLFF.

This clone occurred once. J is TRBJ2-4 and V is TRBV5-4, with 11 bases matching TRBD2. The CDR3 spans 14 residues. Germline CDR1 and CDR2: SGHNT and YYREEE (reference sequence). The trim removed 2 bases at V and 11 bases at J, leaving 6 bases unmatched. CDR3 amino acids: CASSFPGTSGVQYF. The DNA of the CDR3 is TGTGCCAGCAGCTTCCCCGGGACTAGCGGTGTTCAGTACTTC. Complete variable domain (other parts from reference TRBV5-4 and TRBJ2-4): ETGVTQSPTHLIKTRGQQVTLRCSSQSGHNTVSWYQQALGQGPQFIFQYYREEENGRGNFPPRFSGLQFPNYSSELNVNALELDDSALYLCASSFPGTSGVQYFGAGTRLSVL.

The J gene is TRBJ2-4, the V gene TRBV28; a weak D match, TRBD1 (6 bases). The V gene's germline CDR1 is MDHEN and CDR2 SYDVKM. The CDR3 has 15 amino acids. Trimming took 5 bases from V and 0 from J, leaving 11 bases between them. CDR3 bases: TGTGCCAGCAGTCCCCGACAGGTAGCCAAAAACATTCAGTACTTC. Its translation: CASSPRQVAKNIQYF.

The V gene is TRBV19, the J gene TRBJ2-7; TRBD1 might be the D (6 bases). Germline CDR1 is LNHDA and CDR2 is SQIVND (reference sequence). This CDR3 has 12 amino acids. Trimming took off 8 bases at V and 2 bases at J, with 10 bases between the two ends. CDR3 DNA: TGTGCCAGTTCCGGGACAACCTACGAGCAGTACTTC. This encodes CASSGTTYEQYF.

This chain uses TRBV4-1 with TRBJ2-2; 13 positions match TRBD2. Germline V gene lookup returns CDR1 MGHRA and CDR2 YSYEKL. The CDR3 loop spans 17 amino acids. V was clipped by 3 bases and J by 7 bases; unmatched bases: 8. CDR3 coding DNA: TGCGCCAGCAGCCATATACTAGCGGGAGGGCGAGTCGGGGAGCTGTTTTTT. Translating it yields CASSHILAGGRVGELFF.